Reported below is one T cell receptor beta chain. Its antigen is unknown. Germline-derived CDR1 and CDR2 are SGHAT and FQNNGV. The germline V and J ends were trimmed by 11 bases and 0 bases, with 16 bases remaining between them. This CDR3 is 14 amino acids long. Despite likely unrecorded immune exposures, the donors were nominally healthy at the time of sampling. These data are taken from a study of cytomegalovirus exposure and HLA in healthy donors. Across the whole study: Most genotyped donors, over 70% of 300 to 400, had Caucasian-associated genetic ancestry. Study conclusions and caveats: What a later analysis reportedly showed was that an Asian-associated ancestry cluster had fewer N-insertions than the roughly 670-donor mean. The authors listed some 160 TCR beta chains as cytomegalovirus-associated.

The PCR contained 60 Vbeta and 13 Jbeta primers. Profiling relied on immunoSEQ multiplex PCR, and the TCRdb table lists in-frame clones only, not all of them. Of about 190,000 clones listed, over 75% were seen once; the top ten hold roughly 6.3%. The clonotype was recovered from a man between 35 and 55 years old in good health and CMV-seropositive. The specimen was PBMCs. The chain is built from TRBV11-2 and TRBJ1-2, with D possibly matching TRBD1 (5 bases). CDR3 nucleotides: TGTGCCGGGGGGGTATGGTCAGCTAACTATGGCTACACCTTC. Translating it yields CAGGVWSANYGYTF.